A selection of T cell receptor beta chains follows, all from one sample in a study of T cell responses to AZD1222 COVID-19 vaccine. TCRdb's table, derived via immunoSEQ multiplex PCR, lists solely in-frame clones and lacks some. The sample carries about 200,000 clones, 85% to 95% recorded once. This specimen was peripheral blood, taken on day 0 of AZD1222 vaccination. These receptors were taken from an adult in good health. Both conserved end residues are part of each CDR3. D genes are given only for firm matches. Clone size is stated in some rows and not others, as once, few, many or a class when expanded.

CDR3 length	V gene	J gene	D gene	clone size	CDR3 DNA	CDR3 protein
18	TRBV19	TRBJ1-2	TRBD1	.	TGTGCCAGTAGTATAGATCCCTCGCCACACAGGGGAACGTCTGGCTACACCTTC	CASSIDPSPHRGTSGYTF
15	TRBV7-2	TRBJ2-1	TRBD2	once	TGTGCCAGCAGCCTTAGCGGGGGGGCATACAATGAGCAGTTCTTC	CASSLSGGAYNEQFF
13	TRBV6-5	TRBJ1-4	TRBD1	.	TGTGCCAGTGGGGGAGGGGGCTGGGAAAAACTGTTTTTT	CASGGGGWEKLFF
18	TRBV9	TRBJ1-2	.	few	TGTGCCAGCAGCGTCGCCCGGGAAGGTAACGGGATCTACTATGGCTACACCTTC	CASSVAREGNGIYYGYTF
13	TRBV6-5	TRBJ2-3	.	.	TGTGCCAGCATTTGGGGAGGCACAGATACGCAGTATTTT	CASIWGGTDTQYF
13	TRBV2	TRBJ1-1	.	.	TGTGCCGGTCCCGGGTCGGTACAGGAGGGGGCTTTCTTT	CAGPGSVQEGAFF
15	TRBV6-1	TRBJ1-5	.	.	TGTGCCAGCAGTGAAGCACACATCCCGAATCAGCCCCAGCATTTT	CASSEAHIPNQPQHF
14	TRBV2	TRBJ2-1	.	.	TGTGCCAGTCAGGGTGGGAGCTCCTACAATGAGCAGTTCTTC	CASQGGSSYNEQFF
12	TRBV7-2	TRBJ2-3	.	.	TGTGCCAGCCTCTTTCCGGCAGATACGCAGTATTTT	CASLFPADTQYF
15	TRBV28	TRBJ2-7	.	.	TGTGCCAGCAGTTTACCGGGACCTTCGGGATACGAGCAGTACTTC	CASSLPGPSGYEQYF
16	TRBV27	TRBJ1-5	.	once	TGTGCCAGCAGTTCGTTCGGCGGGCCCAGCAATCAGCCCCAGCATTTT	CASSSFGGPSNQPQHF
17	TRBV6-2/TRBV6-3	TRBJ1-5	TRBD1	once	TGTGCCAGCAGTCACCAAACAGGGGGCGGGGACAATCAGCCCCAGCATTTT	CASSHQTGGGDNQPQHF
8	TRBV29-1	TRBJ1-1	.	.	TGCAGCGTTGACGAAGCTTTCTTT	CSVDEAFF
18	TRBV28	TRBJ1-5	TRBD1	.	TGTGCCAGCAGTTCCCTGGGACAGGGGGCGCGAGGCAATCAGCCCCAGCATTTT	CASSSLGQGARGNQPQHF
12	TRBV7-9	TRBJ2-7	.	once	TGTGCCAGCAGCGATAGCACCTACGAGCAGTACTTC	CASSDSTYEQYF
16	TRBV3-1/TRBV3-2	TRBJ1-3	TRBD1	.	TGTGCCAGCAGCCTCACAGGGGGCGCGGCTGGAAACACCATATATTTT	CASSLTGGAAGNTIYF
15	TRBV4-2	TRBJ2-7	TRBD2	once	TGTGCCAGCAGCCAAGGAACCGGGAGGCTTTACGAGCAGTACTTC	CASSQGTGRLYEQYF
13	TRBV6-4	TRBJ1-5	.	.	TGTGCCAGCAGTGAGGTCCCCGAGACAGCCCAGCATTTT	CASSEVPETAQHF
13	TRBV15	TRBJ2-1	.	.	TGTGCCACCAGCAGCGTTTGGGGTGATGAGCAGTTCTTC	CATSSVWGDEQFF
13	TRBV6-1	TRBJ1-4	TRBD1	.	TGTGCCAGCAGAGGACAGGGAGATGAAAAACTGTTTTTT	CASRGQGDEKLFF
12	TRBV5-1	TRBJ1-2	.	.	TGCGCCAACACCCGGGACGGCCATAGCTACACCTTC	CANTRDGHSYTF
13	TRBV5-1	TRBJ1-1	.	.	TGCGCCAGCAGCTTGACCAGGAACACTGAAGCTTTCTTT	CASSLTRNTEAFF
14	TRBV19	TRBJ1-4	.	.	TGTGCCAGTAGTATTAGGGGCGGTAATGAAAAACTGTTTTTT	CASSIRGGNEKLFF
15	TRBV5-1	TRBJ2-2	.	.	TGCGCCAGCAGTAGAAGCGGAGCGAACACCGGGGAGCTGTTTTTT	CASSRSGANTGELFF
14	TRBV2	TRBJ1-2	.	.	TGTGCCAGCAGTGGGCTTCCGTTGCAGGCTGGCTACACCTTC	CASSGLPLQAGYTF
22	TRBV27	TRBJ1-5	TRBD1	.	TGTGCCAGCAGTAAATCGAGACAGGGGGCTATGGAAACCATATCGAGCAATCAGCCCCAGCATTTT	CASSKSRQGAMETISSNQPQHF
14	TRBV19	TRBJ1-3	TRBD1	.	TGTGCCAGTAGTAGGGACAGCTCTGGAAACACCATATATTTT	CASSRDSSGNTIYF
13	TRBV7-2	TRBJ2-1	.	once	TGTGCCAGCAGCTTAGTCAGGCCCAATGAGCAGTTCTTC	CASSLVRPNEQFF
17	TRBV7-3	TRBJ2-3	TRBD2	.	TGTGCCAGCAGCCCCGTCGGACTAGCGGGGGGGCTAGATACGCAGTATTTT	CASSPVGLAGGLDTQYF
13	TRBV19	TRBJ2-5	.	.	TGTGCCAGTAGTTTCGGATACCAAGAGACCCAGTACTTC	CASSFGYQETQYF
12	TRBV5-1	TRBJ1-2	.	once	TGCGCCAGCAGCCTTGAGGACTATGGCCGCACCTTC	CASSLEDYGRTF
13	TRBV2	TRBJ1-2	.	.	TGTGCCAGCAGTGAAACCACTAACTATGGCTACACCTTC	CASSETTNYGYTF
12	TRBV27	TRBJ2-7	TRBD1	.	TGTGCCAGCAGTTTACAGGGGGTCCCATCCCACTTC	CASSLQGVPSHF
16	TRBV19	TRBJ2-1	.	.	TGTGCCAGTAGTATAAGGGGTCCCGTCACCTACAATGAGCAGTTCTTC	CASSIRGPVTYNEQFF
15	TRBV6-5	TRBJ1-5	.	once	TGTGCCAGCAGTTACGCAGCGAATAGCAATCAGCCCCAGCATTTT	CASSYAANSNQPQHF
18	TRBV4-2	TRBJ1-1	.	.	TGTGCCAGCAGCCAAGTTCGGGGATCGGGGCAGAAAAACACTGAAGCTTTCTTT	CASSQVRGSGQKNTEAFF
17	TRBV7-9	TRBJ1-3	TRBD1	.	TGTGCCAGCAGCCTGGGGAGCTCGACAGGGAGGGGAAACACCATATATTTT	CASSLGSSTGRGNTIYF
15	TRBV3-1/TRBV3-2	TRBJ1-5	.	.	TGTGCCAGCAGCCAAGGGGCAGGGACCAATCAGCCCCAGCATTTT	CASSQGAGTNQPQHF
15	TRBV18	TRBJ1-1	TRBD1	.	TGTGCCAGCTCACCATCGTCCGGGACAGGGATTGAAGCTTTCTTT	CASSPSSGTGIEAFF
13	TRBV30	TRBJ1-1	TRBD1	.	TGTGCCTGGAGCCGGACAGGTGGGACTGAAGCTTTCTTT	CAWSRTGGTEAFF
14	TRBV2	TRBJ1-4	.	.	TGTGCCAGCAGTGCAGATACTGGTGATGAAAAACTGTTTTTT	CASSADTGDEKLFF
14	TRBV7-2	TRBJ1-3	.	.	TGTGCCAGCAGCCCTCCCCCGGTGGGAAACACCATATATTTT	CASSPPPVGNTIYF
13	TRBV29-1	TRBJ2-1	TRBD2	.	TGCAGCGTTGCGGGCGGGGGGCTCTATGAGCAGTTCTTC	CSVAGGGLYEQFF
12	TRBV6-5	TRBJ2-3	TRBD1	.	TGTGCCAGCTCCACCCCCGGACAGGGAAAGTATTTT	CASSTPGQGKYF
15	TRBV6-2/TRBV6-3	TRBJ1-2	TRBD1	.	TGTGCCAGCAGCCCCAAGACAGGGGGTAACTATGGCTACACCTTC	CASSPKTGGNYGYTF
16	TRBV25-1	TRBJ1-4	.	.	TGTGCCAGCAGTGACTCCGGGGGTTTGACTAATGAAAAACTGTTTTTT	CASSDSGGLTNEKLFF
14	TRBV12-5	TRBJ2-3	.	.	TGTGCTAGTGGTTTACAAGGGTCCGTAGATACGCAGTATTTT	CASGLQGSVDTQYF
15	TRBV11-1	TRBJ1-1	TRBD1	.	TGTGCCAGCAGCTCCCGACAGGGGACAAGGACTGAAGCTTTCTTT	CASSSRQGTRTEAFF
13	TRBV4-3	TRBJ2-1	TRBD2	.	TGCGCCAGCAGCCAAGAGCCGGGAGGGGAGCAGTTCTTC	CASSQEPGGEQFF
18	TRBV13	TRBJ2-6	.	.	TGTGCCAGCAGCACCCTGGAGGGGCTGAGCTCTGGGGCCAACGTCCTGACTTTC	CASSTLEGLSSGANVLTF
18	TRBV25-1	TRBJ2-6	.	.	TGTGCCAGCAGTGAGTCTGAGGGAGGGGGCTCTGGGGCCAACGTCCTGACTTTC	CASSESEGGGSGANVLTF
15	TRBV28	TRBJ1-1	.	once	TGTGCCAGCAGCCCCCGCAGGGGTTTGGGGACTGAAGCTTTCTTT	CASSPRRGLGTEAFF
16	TRBV4-3	TRBJ2-7	.	.	TGCGCCAGCAGCCAAGCGGGATGGGGAGACCCCTACGAGCAGTACTTC	CASSQAGWGDPYEQYF